This T cell receptor beta chain is drawn from a study of early T cells in non-severe SARS-CoV-2 infection (dated by TCRdb to the early 2020s). Regarding the study in general: Bulk RNA from unsorted whole blood was used for TCR sequencing, so alpha and beta chains could not be paired.

This clonotype was seen only a few times. Its target antigen remains unknown. Base qualities are not provided; no much larger clone lies one nucleotide away. Libraries were prepared through 5' RACE. The sequencer was a NextSeq 500. Unique molecular identifiers were attached to individual cDNA molecules in the TCR library protocol so that sequencing error and PCR bias could be corrected. TCR alpha and beta chains were both sequenced, and the abundances of alpha and beta sequences in each sample were closely correlated with each other. As for the authors' bioinformatics: Decombinator V4 was used to annotate the V gene, J gene and CDR3 of the TCR sequences. Expanded TCRs were defined as changing significantly between any two time points under a Poisson model with p below 0.0001. TCR abundances were normalised to the total number of TCRs sequenced per sample and were expressed as counts per million. MAIT TCRs were defined by TRAV1-2 paired with TRAJ12, TRAJ20 or TRAJ33, and iNKT TCRs by TRAV10 paired with TRAJ18. VDJdb, accessed on 1 November 2021, was searched for TCRs annotated for CMV, EBV and SARS-CoV-2, and TCRs annotated for more than one antigen were excluded. Using fastp trimming at Q25 and MiXCR clonotype assembly, TCRdb reanalyzed the public sequencing data and kept in-frame beta chains. Rows matching on CDR3 protein sequence are summarized as one entry with the most common DNA and genes. For this entry, the V and J calls and clone size follow TCRdb and not the study's own pipeline. Present in this sample are around 83,000 distinct CDR3 sequences, about an eighth of which were seen just once. 4.4% of the sample is held by the ten biggest clonotypes.

Set within a cohort of healthcare workers in London, UK, this nested case-control study involved weekly PCR testing of nasopharyngeal swabs along with blood sampling. Healthcare workers were recruited between 23 and 31 March 2020, during the week of the UK lockdown, and were followed weekly for up to 16 weeks. The paper as a whole reports these results and caveats: VDJdb matching was skewed toward anti-spike CD8 responses and likely underestimated virus-specific expansions by missing private and CD4 specificities.

The CDR3 goes from the cysteine to the phenylalanine over 15 residues. Only the CDR3 part of the read is kept: 45 bases, read in frame from the first base. Reading the germline V gene (reference sequence) gives CDR1 LNHDA and CDR2 SQIVND. Trimming removed 6 bases from V and 4 bases from J, leaving 15 bases between the germline ends. The clonotype was recovered from an adult who was a healthcare worker with PCR-confirmed SARS-CoV-2 infection or an uninfected control (not recorded which). Rearrangement joined TRBV19 to TRBJ2-2; matching of 5 bases hints at TRBD1 as the D gene. The material was whole blood, obtained at baseline. The sequence in DNA is TGTGCCAGTAGCAGGGTCGCAGCCGGCACCGGGGAGCTGTTTTTT. This gives the protein CASSRVAAGTGELFF.